This T cell receptor beta chain emerged from a study of shared clonotypes between healthy human individuals. Findings of the study overall: The rarefaction results pointed to incomplete sorted-subset sequencing despite large depth.

Comments on this clone: Its specificity is unknown.

The CDR3 sequence is 15 residues long. V lost 0 bases and J lost 10, with 15 bases in between. Germline CDR1 reads LGHNA; CDR2 reads YSLEER. Clones were sequenced by immunoSEQ multiplex PCR, and TCRdb holds only the in-frame ones, with some missing. The sample contains over a million clones, roughly 70% of which appear only once. The sample was memory CD4+ T cells sorted from blood. The subset was: CD45RA-negative fraction. The chain uses TRBV4-3 and TRBJ1-4, with a weak D call TRBD1 (5 bases). The clonotype was recovered from a man aged 18-30 years in good health. This CDR3 is CASSQEEGREVKLFF. The CDR3 coding sequence is TGCGCCAGCAGCCAAGAGGAGGGGCGGGAGGTAAAACTGTTTTTT.